The present entry profiles one T cell receptor beta chain with its context. Its ends do not fully match the called genes, so a read error is possible. Sequencing used immunoSEQ multiplex PCR; TCRdb keeps in-frame clones, though not all of them. Of roughly 100,000 clones in the sample, about 89% were seen once. The data were taken from a study of T cell changes during pregnancy in multiple sclerosis. Germline V gene sequence: CDR1 GTSNPN, CDR2 SVGIG (reference sequence). There are 18 residues in the CDR3. The starting material was peripheral blood, obtained after pregnancy. The J gene is TRBJ1-2, the V gene TRBV30, with D possibly matching TRBD1 (6 bases). This TCR was recovered from a female donor with multiple sclerosis, enrolled in a pregnancy study. Written as DNA, the CDR3 is TGTGCCTGGAGGGGCCTAAGGGGGGGGCGGATTTCTAACCATGGCTACACCTTC. It translates to CAWRGLRGGRISNHGYTF.